Here is one T cell receptor beta chain with its context. Its matching antigen is unknown. Methods described previously, with TCR primers listed, were used for bulk TCR libraries. TCRdb ran MiXCR on the PCR reads and lists one entry per CDR3 protein. The sample includes about 640,000 distinct CDR3 sequences, about 20% of them seen just once. The data were obtained in a study of molecular identifiers for immune sequencing clone quantification. Across the whole study: In the replicates, RNA derived from around 20,000 or 99,000 naive CD8 cells was divided into five parts, and four were sequenced. Study observations and caveats: A single cell's spiked Jurkat TCR RNA was reportedly detectable among about a million naive cells.

This CDR3 region has 17 residues. Germline V gene data show CDR1 as GTSNPN and CDR2 as SVGIG (reference sequence). V was pared by 2 bases and J by 0 bases, with 17 bases between. Based on a CD8+CD4-CCR7+CD45RA+ profile, naive CD8 T cells were sorted. Sequencing was performed on naive CD8+ T cells from blood, with Jurkat cell RNA spiked in. Subset defined: FACS-sorted CD8+CD4-CCR7+CD45RA+ naive T cells. The chain links TRBV30 to TRBJ1-3; D is undetermined. This receptor was obtained from a human donor in good health. Some libraries in this study had Jurkat cell RNA spiked in. The CDR3 region is CAWSTADGFYSGNTIYF. The CDR3 coding sequence is TGTGCCTGGAGTACCGCCGACGGGTTCTACTCTGGAAACACCATATATTTT.